This T cell receptor beta chain appears in the sequencing data of a study of T cells after yellow fever vaccination. TCRdb processed the 5' RACE reads anew with MiXCR; each CDR3 protein has one entry. The sample has roughly 120,000 distinct CDR3 sequences; 7.4% are singletons. The table lists this clonotype with many counts. The V end was cut by 5 bases, the J end by 4 bases, with 10 bases between. In germline, CDR1 is SGHTA, CDR2 FQGTGA. The CDR3 is 13 residues long. The sequence was collected from a man between 18 and 29 years old who received the YFV17D yellow fever vaccine. The sequenced sample was CD4+ T cells sorted from PBMCs, obtained 10 days after the first yellow fever vaccination. The chain carries TRBV7-3 and TRBJ2-3; D unclear. In nucleotides, the CDR3 is TGTGCCAGCAGCCTGACAAGGCCAGATACGCAGTATTTT. This codes for CASSLTRPDTQYF. The full variable domain, its missing parts supplied by reference TRBV7-3 and TRBJ2-3, is GAGVSQTPSNKVTEKGKYVELRCDPISGHTALYWYRQSLGQGPEFLIYFQGTGAADDSGLPNDRFFAVRPEGSVSTLKIQRTERGDSAVYLCASSLTRPDTQYFGPGTRLTVL.